The present entry profiles one T cell receptor beta chain with its context. Antigen specificity is unknown. This CDR3 region has 14 residues. Trimming removed 1 base from V and 4 bases from J; junction bases left unmatched: 0. From germline, CDR1 is SEHNR and CDR2 FQNEAQ (reference sequence). The entry originates in a study of radiation and T cells in renal cell carcinoma. Indicated time point: blood 4 weeks post-SBRT, at nephrectomy. Treatment of the sample: 15 Gy SBRT to primary tumor, nephrectomy 4 weeks later. Study-wide findings and caveats: In blood, top tumor clones expanded by 2 weeks, shrinking by 4.

Profiled with immunoSEQ multiplex PCR; TCRdb holds only in-frame clones, not every one. The data hold some 44,000 clones, with around four fifths observed a single time. The sequence was collected from a woman in her 70s with renal cell carcinoma. The input for sequencing was blood, taken from a patient whose treatment included radiotherapy and nephrectomy. This sequence joins TRBV7-9 and TRBJ2-3, with 9 bases aligning to TRBD2. In DNA form, the CDR3 reads TGTGCCAGCAGCTTAGGCGGGGGGGCAGATACGCAGTATTTT. This encodes CASSLGGGADTQYF.